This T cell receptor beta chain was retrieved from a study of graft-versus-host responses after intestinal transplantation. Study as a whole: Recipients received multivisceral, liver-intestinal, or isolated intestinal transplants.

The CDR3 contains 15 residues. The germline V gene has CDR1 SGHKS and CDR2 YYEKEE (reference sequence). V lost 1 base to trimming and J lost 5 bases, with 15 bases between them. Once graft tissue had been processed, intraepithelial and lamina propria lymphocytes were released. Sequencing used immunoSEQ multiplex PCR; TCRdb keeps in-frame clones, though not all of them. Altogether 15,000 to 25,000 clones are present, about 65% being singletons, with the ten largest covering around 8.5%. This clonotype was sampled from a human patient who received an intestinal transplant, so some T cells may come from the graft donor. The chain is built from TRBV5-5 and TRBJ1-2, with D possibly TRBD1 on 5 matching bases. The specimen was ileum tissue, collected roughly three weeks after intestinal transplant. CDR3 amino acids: CASSLFVGDNYGYTF. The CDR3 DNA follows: TGTGCCAGCAGCTTGTTCGTAGGGGATAATTATGGCTACACCTTC.